The rows below give T cell receptor beta chains drawn from one sample of a study of T cell responses to AZD1222 COVID-19 vaccine. The assay was immunoSEQ multiplex PCR, and TCRdb's table has in-frame clones only and misses some. The repertoire consists of about 140,000 clones, with 90% occurring once and the leading ten covering 3.4%. The sample in question was peripheral blood, obtained on day 0 of AZD1222 vaccination. The receptors derive from an adult in good health. The conserved cysteine and the conserved F or W are not part of the CDR3 here. The order of the fields is CDR3 length, J gene, V gene, CDR3 protein.

14,TRBJ2-7,TRBV5-1,ASSLDDRSLGYEQY
13,TRBJ2-3,TRBV30,ACSGRGSSTDTQY
14,TRBJ2-2,TRBV25-1,ASSEYGGVNTGELF
13,TRBJ2-1,TRBV9,ASSVLSDSYNEQF
11,TRBJ1-2,TRBV19,ASSIWGANGYT
11,TRBJ1-5,TRBV27,ASRPGRDQPQH
10,TRBJ2-7,TRBV2,ASWTGGGEQY
9,TRBJ2-3,TRBV27,ASPEKDTQY
13,TRBJ1-3,TRBV6-5,ASSSTANSGNTIY
14,TRBJ1-4,TRBV5-6,ASSLTGSGTSEKLF
11,TRBJ1-2,TRBV2,ASTPDRVVGYT
13,TRBJ1-1,TRBV10-2,ASSESISGGREAF
13,TRBJ1-5,TRBV6-2/TRBV6-3,ASSYDEYSNQPQH
12,TRBJ1-1,TRBV7-2,ASSLKGGGTEAF
14,TRBJ1-5,TRBV6-2/TRBV6-3,ASSYLGTGSGQPQH
13,TRBJ1-1,TRBV5-1,ASSLVGQGNTEAF
11,TRBJ1-2,TRBV6-5,ASPAPTTYGYT
13,TRBJ1-1,TRBV9,ASSPYVGGNTEAF
11,TRBJ1-1,TRBV19,ASRATGYTEAF
12,TRBJ2-7,TRBV7-2,ASSLSGGDYEQY
15,TRBJ2-1,TRBV6-2/TRBV6-3,ASSYGPLAGGNNEQF
12,TRBJ2-3,TRBV24-1,ATSDRRVADTQY
12,TRBJ1-4,TRBV6-5,ASSYGQVNEKLF
13,TRBJ1-2,TRBV5-4,ASRGPRDRAYGYT
11,TRBJ2-7,TRBV19,ASSIGAGYEQY
12,TRBJ2-5,TRBV7-9,ASSPFGGQETQY
14,TRBJ1-4,TRBV9,ASSPQRGRYNEKLF
13,TRBJ2-6,TRBV6-4,ASSDSDSGANVLT
10,TRBJ2-7,TRBV5-1,ASSLQGYEQY
12,TRBJ2-3,TRBV9,ASSRSGSTDTQY
9,TRBJ2-7,TRBV29-1,SAGDIYEQY
13,TRBJ2-1,TRBV6-2/TRBV6-3,ASSSLAGGVNEQF
12,TRBJ1-2,TRBV5-4,ASSLEAGNYGYT
13,TRBJ2-3,TRBV7-2,ASSLVASRPDTQY
11,TRBJ1-2,TRBV18,ASSDREGYGYT
11,TRBJ1-5,TRBV7-8,ASSFRTNQPQH
13,TRBJ1-1,TRBV5-8,ASSLGGLGRTEAF
13,TRBJ1-2,TRBV19,ASSISQVLDNGYT
14,TRBJ2-2,TRBV5-1,ASSLVDRGNTGELF
13,TRBJ2-1,TRBV7-2,ASSLVGGSSDEQF
13,TRBJ2-7,TRBV19,ASSILLPGPGEQY
13,TRBJ2-7,TRBV6-2/TRBV6-3,ASSFSGSFSYEQY
13,TRBJ2-1,TRBV4-2,ASSHRPHSYNEQF
12,TRBJ1-5,TRBV2,ASSTSGPPKPQH
15,TRBJ1-1,TRBV10-3,AISEIQGARIRTEAF
13,TRBJ2-1,TRBV11-2,ASSFEGFSYNEQF
12,TRBJ1-3,TRBV5-4,ASSLGDSGNTIY
15,TRBJ2-7,TRBV7-2,ASSLLGTQWVHYEQY
12,TRBJ1-2,TRBV5-1,ASSISGTAYGYT
14,TRBJ1-5,TRBV6-1,ASSELALFSNQPQH